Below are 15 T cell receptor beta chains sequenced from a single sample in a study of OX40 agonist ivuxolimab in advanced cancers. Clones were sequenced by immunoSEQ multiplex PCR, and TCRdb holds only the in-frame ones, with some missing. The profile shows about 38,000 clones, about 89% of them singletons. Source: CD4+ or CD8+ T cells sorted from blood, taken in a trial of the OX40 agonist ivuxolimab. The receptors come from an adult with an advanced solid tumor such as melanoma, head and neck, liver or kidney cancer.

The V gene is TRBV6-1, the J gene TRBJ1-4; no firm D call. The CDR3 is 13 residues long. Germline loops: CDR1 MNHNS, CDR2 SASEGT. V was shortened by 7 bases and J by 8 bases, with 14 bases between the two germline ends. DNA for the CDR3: TGTGCCAGCACTCCGCGGGCGGACGAAAAACTGTTTTTT. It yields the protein CASTPRADEKLFF.

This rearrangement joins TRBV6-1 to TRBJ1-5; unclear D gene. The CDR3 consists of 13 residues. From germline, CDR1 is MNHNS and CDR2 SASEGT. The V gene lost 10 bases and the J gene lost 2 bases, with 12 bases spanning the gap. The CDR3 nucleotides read TGTGCCACCAAGGTATTGGGCAATCAGCCCCAGCATTTT. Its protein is CATKVLGNQPQHF.

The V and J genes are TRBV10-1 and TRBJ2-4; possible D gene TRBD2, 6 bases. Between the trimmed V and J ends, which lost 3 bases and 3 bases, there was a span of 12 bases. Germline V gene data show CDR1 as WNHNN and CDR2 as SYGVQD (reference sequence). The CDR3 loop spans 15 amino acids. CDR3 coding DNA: TGCGCCAGCAGTGACGGGGGAGAGGGCAAAAACATTCAGTACTTC. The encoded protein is CASSDGGEGKNIQYF.

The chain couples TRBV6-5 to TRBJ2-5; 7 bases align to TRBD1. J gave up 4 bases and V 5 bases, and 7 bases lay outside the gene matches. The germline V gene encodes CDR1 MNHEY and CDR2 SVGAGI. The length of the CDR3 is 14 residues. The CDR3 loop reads CASSKRGLGETQYF. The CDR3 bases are TGTGCCAGCAGTAAAAGGGGGCTGGGAGAGACCCAGTACTTC.

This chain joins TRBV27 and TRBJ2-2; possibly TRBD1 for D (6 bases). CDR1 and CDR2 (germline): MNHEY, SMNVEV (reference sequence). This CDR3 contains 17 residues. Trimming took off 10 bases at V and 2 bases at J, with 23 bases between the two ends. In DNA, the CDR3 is TGTGCCACCATGGGGGATTCCGGGACACCCAACACCGGGGAGCTGTTTTTT. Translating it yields CATMGDSGTPNTGELFF.

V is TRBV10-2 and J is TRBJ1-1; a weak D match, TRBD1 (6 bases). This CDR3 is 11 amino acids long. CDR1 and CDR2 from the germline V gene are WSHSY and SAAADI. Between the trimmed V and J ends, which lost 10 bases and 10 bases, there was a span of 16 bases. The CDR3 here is CATVRGRSAFF. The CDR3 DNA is TGCGCCACCGTTCGGGGGCGATCAGCTTTCTTT.

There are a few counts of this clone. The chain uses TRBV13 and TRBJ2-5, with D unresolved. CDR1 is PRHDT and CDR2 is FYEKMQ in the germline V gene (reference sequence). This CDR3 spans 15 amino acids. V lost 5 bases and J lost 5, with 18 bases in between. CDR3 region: CASSTLGSARETQYF. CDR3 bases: TGTGCCAGCAGCACCCTGGGGTCCGCTCGGGAGACCCAGTACTTC.

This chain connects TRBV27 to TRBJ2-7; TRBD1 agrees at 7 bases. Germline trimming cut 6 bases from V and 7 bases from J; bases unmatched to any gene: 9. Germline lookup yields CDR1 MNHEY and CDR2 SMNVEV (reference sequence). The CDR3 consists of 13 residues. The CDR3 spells CASSGTALGEQYF. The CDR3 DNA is TGTGCCAGCAGCGGGACAGCCCTGGGGGAGCAGTACTTC.

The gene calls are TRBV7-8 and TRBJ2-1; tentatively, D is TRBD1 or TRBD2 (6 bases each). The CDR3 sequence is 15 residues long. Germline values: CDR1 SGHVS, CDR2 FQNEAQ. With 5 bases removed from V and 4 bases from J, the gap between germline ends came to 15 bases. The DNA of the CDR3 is TGTGCCAGCAGCCCCTCGGGGGCCGGATACAATGAGCAGTTCTTC. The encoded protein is CASSPSGAGYNEQFF. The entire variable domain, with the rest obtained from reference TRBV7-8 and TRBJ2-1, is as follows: GAGVSQSPRYKVAKRGQDVALRCDPISGHVSLFWYQQALGQGPEFLTYFQNEAQLDKSGLPSDRFFAERPEGSVSTLKIQRTQQEDSAVYLCASSPSGAGYNEQFFGPGTRLTVL.

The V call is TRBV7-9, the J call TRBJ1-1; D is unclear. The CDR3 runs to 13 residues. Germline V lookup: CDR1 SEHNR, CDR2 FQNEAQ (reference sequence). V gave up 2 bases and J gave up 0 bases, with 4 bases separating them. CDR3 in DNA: TGTGCCAGCAGCTTAACCGTGAACACTGAAGCTTTCTTT. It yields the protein CASSLTVNTEAFF.

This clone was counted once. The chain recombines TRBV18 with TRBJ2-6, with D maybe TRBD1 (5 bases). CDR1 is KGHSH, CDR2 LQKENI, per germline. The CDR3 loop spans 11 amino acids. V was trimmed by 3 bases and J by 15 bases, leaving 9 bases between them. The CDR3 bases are TGTGCCAGCTCACCGAGTGGGGCCCTGACTTTC. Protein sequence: CASSPSGALTF.

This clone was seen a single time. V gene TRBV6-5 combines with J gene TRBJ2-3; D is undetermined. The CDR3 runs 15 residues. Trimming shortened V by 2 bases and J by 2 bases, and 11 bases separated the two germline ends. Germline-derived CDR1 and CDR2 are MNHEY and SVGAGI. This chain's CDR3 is CASSYRPAFTDTQYF. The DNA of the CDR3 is TGTGCCAGCAGTTACAGACCAGCATTCACAGATACGCAGTATTTT.

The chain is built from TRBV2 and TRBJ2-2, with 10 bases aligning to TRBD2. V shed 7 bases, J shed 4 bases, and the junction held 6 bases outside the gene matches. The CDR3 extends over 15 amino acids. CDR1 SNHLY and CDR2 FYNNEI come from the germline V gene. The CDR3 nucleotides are TGTGCCAGCAAACACGGGACTAGCGTCACCGGGGAGCTGTTTTTT. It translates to CASKHGTSVTGELFF.

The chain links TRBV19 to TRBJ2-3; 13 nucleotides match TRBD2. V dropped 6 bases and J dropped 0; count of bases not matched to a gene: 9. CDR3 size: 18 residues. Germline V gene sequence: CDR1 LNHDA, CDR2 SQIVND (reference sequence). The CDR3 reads CASSRGLAGVSSTDTQYF. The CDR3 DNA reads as TGTGCCAGTAGCCGAGGACTAGCGGGGGTCTCTAGCACAGATACGCAGTATTTT. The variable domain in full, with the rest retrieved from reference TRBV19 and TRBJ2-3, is DGGITQSPKYLFRKEGQNVTLSCEQNLNHDAMYWYRQDPGQGLRLIYYSQIVNDFQKGDIAEGYSVSREKKESFPLTVTSAQKNPTAFYLCASSRGLAGVSSTDTQYFGPGTRLTVL.

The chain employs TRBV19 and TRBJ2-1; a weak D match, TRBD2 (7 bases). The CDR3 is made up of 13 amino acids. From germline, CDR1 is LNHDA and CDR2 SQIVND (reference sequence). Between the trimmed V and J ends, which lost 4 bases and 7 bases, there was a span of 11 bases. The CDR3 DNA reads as TGTGCCAGTAGTAAAAGGGGGGGTAATGAGCAGTTCTTC. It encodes CASSKRGGNEQFF.